These T cell receptor beta chains were read from a single sample in a study of CD8 T cells in ankylosing spondylitis. TCRdb called the 5' RACE reads again in MiXCR, with one record for every CDR3 protein. The sample carries about 240,000 distinct CDR3 sequences, approximately 9% recorded once. The sample taken for sequencing was blood, either unsorted or a sorted T cell fraction (not recorded which). The source of these receptors is a male donor with ankylosing spondylitis or in good health (not recorded which). Each CDR3 is given with its conserved first and last residue. A D gene is named only where the DNA matches it firmly. Not every row has a clone size; where given, it reads once, few, many or a size class.

V: TRBV2; J: TRBJ2-1; D: NA; size: many; CDR3: CASSSTSRGNEQFF; DNA: TGTGCCAGCAGTTCGACTAGCAGGGGGAATGAGCAGTTCTTC
V: TRBV7-2; J: TRBJ2-4; D: NA; size: many; CDR3: CASRPVLRNIQYF; DNA: TGTGCCAGCAGACCCGTGCTGAGAAACATTCAGTACTTC
V: TRBV11-2; J: TRBJ2-3; D: NA; size: many; CDR3: CASSLLLPVTEDTDTQYF; DNA: TGTGCCAGCAGCTTACTCCTACCGGTGACAGAAGACACAGATACGCAGTATTTT
V: TRBV20-1; J: TRBJ1-1; D: NA; size: few; CDR3: CSAPAPGTEAFF; DNA: TGCAGTGCCCCAGCGCCGGGGACTGAAGCTTTCTTT
V: TRBV27; J: TRBJ2-1; D: TRBD2; size: many; CDR3: CASSFLAGANNEQFF; DNA: TGTGCCAGCAGCTTTCTAGCGGGGGCTAACAATGAGCAGTTCTTC
V: TRBV3-1; J: TRBJ1-2; D: TRBD1; size: many; CDR3: CASSQETQGAYGYTF; DNA: TGTGCCAGCAGCCAAGAAACCCAGGGGGCCTATGGCTACACCTTC
V: TRBV20-1; J: TRBJ1-2; D: NA; size: few; CDR3: CSASPRGSNYGYTF; DNA: TGCAGTGCTAGCCCCAGGGGCTCTAACTATGGCTACACCTTC
V: TRBV20-1; J: TRBJ2-3; D: NA; size: many; CDR3: CSAMGGRRDTQYF; DNA: TGCAGTGCTATGGGTGGGAGACGAGATACGCAGTATTTT
V: TRBV20-1; J: TRBJ2-7; D: NA; size: many; CDR3: CSARRSYEQYF; DNA: TGCAGTGCTAGGAGGTCCTACGAGCAGTACTTC
V: TRBV5-1; J: TRBJ2-2; D: TRBD2; size: many; CDR3: CASSLAARGRSAGELFF; DNA: TGCGCCAGCAGCTTGGCCGCACGCGGGAGAAGTGCCGGGGAGCTGTTTTTT
V: TRBV30; J: TRBJ1-3; D: NA; size: many; CDR3: CAWTGNTIYF; DNA: TGTGCCTGGACTGGAAACACCATATATTTT
V: TRBV20-1; J: TRBJ2-5; D: NA; size: many; CDR3: CSAREAGQRTQYF; DNA: TGCAGTGCTAGAGAGGCAGGGCAGAGGACCCAGTACTTC
V: TRBV20-1; J: TRBJ1-2; D: TRBD1; size: many; CDR3: CSAPRVRGPSYGYTF; DNA: TGCAGTGCCCCTAGAGTCAGGGGGCCTTCCTATGGCTACACCTTC
V: TRBV20-1; J: TRBJ1-5; D: NA; size: NA; CDR3: CSASDGTASTQPQHF; DNA: TGCAGTGCTAGTGACGGAACAGCGAGCACTCAGCCCCAGCATTTT
V: TRBV19; J: TRBJ1-2; D: TRBD1; size: NA; CDR3: CASSAGQGRDGYTF; DNA: TGTGCCAGTAGTGCCGGACAGGGGCGCGATGGCTACACCTTC
V: TRBV6-5; J: TRBJ1-5; D: NA; size: many; CDR3: CASRVNFRADNSNQPQHF; DNA: TGTGCCAGCAGAGTGAACTTCCGGGCAGACAATAGCAATCAGCCCCAGCATTTT
V: TRBV20-1; J: TRBJ2-3; D: NA; size: many; CDR3: CSAMRGLTDTQYF; DNA: TGCAGTGCTATGCGGGGACTCACAGATACGCAGTATTTT